A single sample is the source of the 18 T cell receptor beta chains below, sequenced in a study of cytomegalovirus exposure and HLA in healthy donors. Here immunoSEQ multiplex PCR was the method, and the copy in TCRdb shows in-frame clones only, minus some. The sample holds about 120,000 clones; about 85% are singletons and the top ten take about 4.4%. The specimen sequenced was PBMCs. The receptors come from a man between 18 and 29 years old in good health and CMV-seropositive.

The genes are TRBV5-4 and TRBJ2-5, with 7 bases matching TRBD2. The CDR3 is made up of 15 amino acids. J lost 1 base, V lost 1 base, and 4 bases had no gene match. Germline V gene lookup returns CDR1 SGHNT and CDR2 YYREEE (reference sequence). CDR3 in amino acids: CASSLRRGTQETQYF. In nucleotides, the CDR3 is TGTGCCAGCAGCTTGAGGCGGGGGACCCAAGAGACCCAGTACTTC.

This sequence joins TRBV4-3 and TRBJ1-1, with D unclear. With 1 base removed from V and 4 bases from J, the gap between germline ends came to 10 bases. The length of the CDR3 is 14 residues. Germline loops: CDR1 LGHNA, CDR2 YSLEER. This CDR3 is CASSQAPAGTEAFF. The CDR3 nucleotides read TGCGCCAGCAGCCAAGCCCCCGCAGGCACTGAAGCTTTCTTT.

In its sample, this clone was seen a few times. The chain uses TRBV5-1 and TRBJ1-2, with D maybe TRBD1 (5 bases). CDR1 is SGHRS, CDR2 YFSETQ, per germline. This CDR3 is built from 11 residues. Trimming left V 5 bases short and J 6 bases short, with 8 bases between. In DNA form, the CDR3 reads TGCGCCAGCAGGGACAACCATGGCTACACCTTC. It yields the protein CASRDNHGYTF. Full variable domain (rest looked up from reference TRBV5-1 and TRBJ1-2): KAGVTQTPRYLIKTRGQQVTLSCSPISGHRSVSWYQQTPGQGLQFLFEYFSETQRNKGNFPGRFSGRQFSNSRSEMNVSTLELGDSALYLCASRDNHGYTFGSGTRLTVV.

This clone is a singleton in its sample. The J gene is TRBJ1-2, the V gene TRBV6-1; D not certain. With 8 bases removed from V and 8 bases from J, the gap between germline ends came to 18 bases. The CDR3 spans 13 residues. Germline assignment: CDR1 MNHNS and CDR2 SASEGT. The chain's CDR3 is CASLVRDAGGYTF. DNA of the CDR3: TGTGCCAGCTTAGTTCGGGATGCGGGCGGCTACACCTTC.

CDR3 sequence: CASSHESGAYEQYF. The CDR3 DNA sequence: TGTGCCAGCAGCCATGAATCGGGTGCCTACGAGCAGTACTTC. The J gene is TRBJ2-7, the V gene TRBV4-2; D gene uncertain. The germline CDR1 and CDR2 sequences are LGHNA and YNFKEQ. This CDR3 comprises 14 residues. V dropped 3 bases and J dropped 2 bases, with 11 bases sitting between them.

The table lists this clone with a count of one. This rearrangement joins TRBV5-1 to TRBJ2-3; the match to TRBD2 covers 13 bases. The ends lost 4 bases at V and 2 bases at J; junction bases unmatched: 7. Per germline, CDR1 SGHRS and CDR2 YFSETQ. CDR3 length: 17 amino acids. The CDR3 DNA sequence: TGCGCCAGCAGCCCCTGGACTAGCGGGGGACTCACAGATACGCAGTATTTT. This sequence encodes CASSPWTSGGLTDTQYF.

This clone appeared a single time. The chain has TRBV11-2 and TRBJ1-2; D gene unclear. Germline CDR1 SGHAT, CDR2 FQNNGV. The CDR3 spans 11 residues. Trimming pared 3 bases from V and 7 bases from J, leaving 6 bases between. The CDR3 here is CASSLGRGYTF. DNA of the CDR3: TGTGCCAGCAGCTTGGGCCGTGGCTACACCTTC.

This chain uses TRBV5-4 with TRBJ2-7; 7 bases match TRBD2. The ends lost 4 bases at V and 0 bases at J; junction bases unmatched: 4. CDR3 length: 14 amino acids. Germline V lookup: CDR1 SGHNT, CDR2 YYREEE (reference sequence). The CDR3 nucleotides are TGTGCCAGCAGCCCAGGGAGGGGCTCCTACGAGCAGTACTTC. Amino acids: CASSPGRGSYEQYF.

CDR3 sequence reads: CSALLIAEAFF. CDR3 coding DNA: TGCAGTGCACTACTGATCGCTGAAGCTTTCTTT. The rearrangement links TRBV20-1 to TRBJ1-1; the D is unclear. This CDR3 region has 11 residues. Trimming left V 6 bases short and J 6 bases short, with 11 bases between. The germline V gene encodes CDR1 DFQATT and CDR2 SNEGSKA (reference sequence).

This chain connects TRBV27 to TRBJ1-6, with TRBD1 matching 9 bases. Germline V lookup: CDR1 MNHEY, CDR2 SMNVEV (reference sequence). V lost 4 bases and J lost 5; bases outside the gene matches: 0. CDR3 size: 14 residues. CDR3 protein: CASSWDRDNSPLHF. In DNA, the CDR3 is TGTGCCAGCAGTTGGGACAGGGATAATTCACCCCTCCACTTT.

The chain links TRBV10-3 to TRBJ1-1; 7 bases line up with TRBD1. V trimming: 7 bases; J trimming: 5 bases; junction bases outside the gene matches: 13. The germline V gene encodes CDR1 ENHRY and CDR2 SYGVKD. The CDR3 loop spans 15 amino acids. CDR3 nucleotides: TGTGCCATCACCGAAGGGACAGAGGGTGGGACTGAAGCTTTCTTT. This gives the protein CAITEGTEGGTEAFF.

The genes are TRBV10-1 and TRBJ1-5; D is perhaps TRBD1 (5 bases). Germline V gene sequence: CDR1 WNHNN, CDR2 SYGVQD (reference sequence). With 0 bases removed from V and 1 base from J, the gap between germline ends came to 13 bases. The CDR3 sequence is 17 residues long. The CDR3 DNA is TGCGCCAGCAGTGAGTCTGTGCAGGGTAAGAGCAATCAGCCCCAGCATTTT. It yields the protein CASSESVQGKSNQPQHF.

This chain connects TRBV6-5 to TRBJ2-7; 8 nucleotides line up with TRBD2. V was clipped by 7 bases and J by 0 bases; unmatched bases: 8. Germline CDR1 and CDR2: MNHEY and SVGAGI. This CDR3 is built from 15 residues. The CDR3 bases are TGTGCCAGCAAGATTAGCGGGGTGAGCTCCTACGAGCAGTACTTC. It yields the protein CASKISGVSSYEQYF.

The chain recombines TRBV20-1 with TRBJ2-7; TRBD2 is a possible D gene (6 bases). Germline V gene sequence: CDR1 DFQATT, CDR2 SNEGSKA (reference sequence). Between the trimmed V and J ends, which lost 3 bases and 6 bases, there was a span of 9 bases. The CDR3 extends over 11 amino acids. The CDR3 loop reads CSARAGREQYF. As DNA, the CDR3 is TGCAGTGCTAGGGCGGGGCGCGAGCAGTACTTC.

The J gene is TRBJ2-5, the V gene TRBV5-1; the match to TRBD2 covers 9 bases. This CDR3 comprises 15 residues. V gave up 1 base and J gave up 4 bases; unmatched junction bases: 5. Germline CDR1 is SGHRS and CDR2 is YFSETQ. The CDR3 nucleotides are TGCGCCAGCAGCTTGAGGAGCGGGGGGCCAGAGACCCAGTACTTC. It yields the protein CASSLRSGGPETQYF.

This clone was counted once. The genes are TRBV6-5 and TRBJ2-2; a weak D match, TRBD2 (6 bases). V was trimmed by 1 base and J by 0 bases, leaving 9 bases between them. The CDR3 covers 16 residues. In germline, CDR1 is MNHEY, CDR2 SVGAGI. DNA for the CDR3: TGTGCCAGCAGTTACTTCGGCGGGGCGAACACCGGGGAGCTGTTTTTT. It translates to CASSYFGGANTGELFF.

The chain recombines TRBV10-2 with TRBJ2-1; a weak D match, TRBD1 (5 bases). Trimming cost V 4 bases and J 0 bases, with 13 bases left between them. This CDR3 is 16 amino acids long. Germline assignment: CDR1 WSHSY and CDR2 SAAADI. CDR3 coding DNA: TGCGCCAGCAGTGGGGGCCAGGGTCCCTCCTACAATGAGCAGTTCTTC. Its translation: CASSGGQGPSYNEQFF.

In this sample, this clone turned up a few times. V and J are TRBV5-1 and TRBJ2-1; D possibly corresponds to TRBD2 (6 bases). V shed 3 bases and J shed 1 base, with 11 bases lying between them. CDR1 SGHRS and CDR2 YFSETQ come from the germline V gene. The CDR3 covers 15 residues. CDR3 sequence reads: CASSSEGRSYNEQFF. The CDR3 bases are TGCGCCAGCAGCTCGGAGGGGCGATCCTACAATGAGCAGTTCTTC.